Detailed here is one T cell receptor (beta chain). TCRdb independently ran MiXCR on the 5' RACE reads; one entry per CDR3 protein. Among about 40,000 distinct CDR3 sequences, 2.5% were seen once, and the ten largest hold about 2.4%. The data were taken from a study of neurological immune-mediated disorders. The J segment lost 2 bases and the V segment lost 1 base, leaving 5 bases of the junction unmatched. The CDR3 extends over 16 amino acids. Germline assignment: CDR1 LNHNV and CDR2 YYDKDF (reference sequence). The rearrangement uses TRBV15 and TRBJ1-5; 7 bases map to TRBD1. The receptor was isolated from a man between 45 and 60 years old with multiple sclerosis. What was sequenced was PBMCs. CDR3 in amino acids: CATSRVEGAGNQPQHF. CDR3 DNA: TGTGCCACCAGCAGAGTAGAGGGGGCGGGCAATCAGCCCCAGCATTTT.